This T cell receptor beta chain was obtained from a study of tumor and adjacent non-tumor tissue in lung cancer. Study-level background: Samples averaged around 4 million productive TCRbeta reads each. Broader study findings: Tumor tissue had significantly higher TCR diversity than normal lung.

About this clonotype itself: Its antigen is not identified. Relative to the germline gene, one junction end is altered; a read error may explain this.

This sample's RNA came from whole unsorted tissue. This non-tumor lung sample came from over 3 cm beyond the tumor edge. Chemotherapy-naive patients with new lung cancer underwent thoracic surgery in China, August–November 2014. A modified ARM-PCR protocol with three rounds of nested PCR amplified TCRbeta. TCRdb passed the multiplex PCR reads through MiXCR, listing each CDR3 protein once. The sample yields tens of thousands of distinct CDR3 sequences, 80% to 90% seen once. This CDR3 contains 14 residues. Looked up from germline, CDR1 is SGHAT and CDR2 is FQNNGV. This chain links TRBV11-2 with TRBJ2-5; the D gene is possibly TRBD1 (5 bases). This receptor was identified in a man aged 55 to 70 with non-small cell lung cancer. Material for sequencing was distant non-tumor lung tissue. In DNA form, the CDR3 reads TGTGCCAGCAGCTCAGGACAAGTTCTGGAGAGCCAGTACTTC. Translating it yields CASSSGQVLESQYF.